What follows are 8 T cell receptor beta chains derived from one specimen sequenced in a study of control samples from healthy donors and cancer patients. Data came from immunoSEQ multiplex PCR; TCRdb stores just in-frame clones and leaves some out. Among tens of thousands of clones listed, approximately 80% were seen once. The sequenced sample consisted of blood. The origin of the receptors is a man aged 30 to 45 in good health.

On this clone: Other DNA sequences of this sample code for an identical CDR3. The V and J genes are TRBV5-1 and TRBJ2-5; D is ambiguous. Germline CDR1 and CDR2: SGHRS and YFSETQ. The CDR3 has 15 residues. V dropped 0 bases and J dropped 2 bases, with 11 bases sitting between them. As DNA, the CDR3 is TGCGCCAGCAGCTTGGCAGGAAGAAGACAAGAGACCCAGTACTTC. Translating it yields CASSLAGRRQETQYF.

This chain joins TRBV12-3 or TRBV12-4 and TRBJ1-5; unclear D gene. The CDR3 covers 13 residues. The V and J ends lost 5 bases and 2 bases respectively, with 7 bases between them. CDR3 residues: CASSRERNQPQHF. CDR3 coding DNA: TGTGCCAGCAGTAGGGAGCGCAATCAGCCCCAGCATTTT.

The chain couples TRBV2 to TRBJ2-2, with TRBD1 matching over 10 bases. Germline CDR1 reads SNHLY; CDR2 reads FYNNEI. V was pared by 4 bases and J by 7 bases, with 9 bases of the junction left unmatched. This CDR3 is built from 16 residues. The CDR3 protein is CASSGAGTGVHGELFF. The CDR3 DNA reads as TGTGCCAGCAGTGGTGCTGGGACAGGGGTTCACGGGGAGCTGTTTTTT.

DNA of the CDR3: TGTGCCAGCAGTCCAACAGGGGGGCCGTATGGCTACACCTTC. Translated, it gives CASSPTGGPYGYTF. V usage is TRBV27 and J usage is TRBJ1-2; 8 bases map to TRBD1. The CDR3 runs 14 residues. Losses at the gene ends were 5 bases for V and 5 bases for J; bases not matched to a gene: 7. Germline V gives CDR1 MNHEY, CDR2 SMNVEV (reference sequence).

This clone is medium-sized in the sample. DNA for the CDR3: TGCGCCAGCTCGATGCTCCGGGTGAACACTGAAGCTTTCTTT. This translates into CASSMLRVNTEAFF. The V gene is TRBV5-1, the J gene TRBJ1-1; D call uncertain. Germline CDR1 is SGHRS and CDR2 is YFSETQ. The CDR3 sequence is 14 residues long. Trimming shortened V by 7 bases and J by 0 bases, and 13 bases separated the two germline ends.

This chain uses TRBV30 with TRBJ1-2, with D tentatively TRBD1 (5 bases). V dropped 1 base and J dropped 5 bases, with 14 bases sitting between them. The CDR3 is 14 residues long. Germline V gives CDR1 GTSNPN, CDR2 SVGIG (reference sequence). The CDR3 region has the DNA TGTGCCTGGAGTGGAGAGGGGCGCATTTATGGCTACACCTTC. Its protein is CAWSGEGRIYGYTF.

This clone occurred once. J is TRBJ2-5 and V is TRBV11-3; no clear D gene. The CDR3 is 11 amino acids. CDR1 is SGHNT and CDR2 is YENEEA in the germline V gene. The ends were cut back, 8 bases at V and 4 bases at J, with 8 bases in the middle. The CDR3 DNA reads as TGTGCCAGCGTGACACGAGAGACCCAGTACTTC. As protein: CASVTRETQYF.

This chain joins TRBV6-6 and TRBJ1-2; D uncertain. V lost 5 bases and J lost 1, with 11 bases in between. Germline V gives CDR1 MNHNY, CDR2 SVGAGI (reference sequence). CDR3 length equals 14 residues. CDR3 bases: TGTGCCAGCAGTACGCCTGACGGTAACTATGGCTACACCTTC. Protein: CASSTPDGNYGYTF.